The 24 T cell receptor beta chains in this list originate from one sample, sequenced in a study of shared clonotypes between healthy human individuals. Here immunoSEQ multiplex PCR was the method, and the copy in TCRdb shows in-frame clones only, minus some. The repertoire holds about 610,000 clones, with 95% to 96% as singletons. It was CD45RO-negative cells, positively selected for CCR7, that made up naive CD8 cells, with terminally differentiated effector memory CD45RA+ cells excluded. The source material was naive CD8+ T cells sorted from blood. These receptors all come from a woman aged 25 to 39 in good health.

CDR3 nucleotide sequence: TGTGCCAGCAGTGAATTAACTGAAGACTACGAGCAGTACTTC. It is translated as CASSELTEDYEQYF. This chain joins TRBV25-1 and TRBJ2-5; D not resolved. The DNA end lines up better with TRBJ2-7; the J call may be wrong. Germline V gene data show CDR1 as MGHDK and CDR2 as SYGVNS. CDR3 size: 14 residues.

The chain carries TRBV27 and TRBJ2-3; 8 nucleotides match TRBD1. The CDR3 extends over 14 amino acids. The J segment lost 5 bases and the V segment lost 6 bases, leaving 7 bases of the junction unmatched. Germline CDR1 is MNHEY and CDR2 is SMNVEV (reference sequence). The CDR3 DNA sequence: TGTGCCAGCAGAACAGGGGGAGCGGTAGATACGCAGTATTTT. Translated: CASRTGGAVDTQYF.

The V call is TRBV9, the J call TRBJ2-7; D may be TRBD1 or TRBD2 (5 bases each). From germline, CDR1 is SGDLS and CDR2 YYNGEE. The V end lost 3 bases, the J end lost 4 bases, and 11 bases lay between the germline ends. CDR3 length equals 13 residues. CDR3 amino acids: CASSGPWGYEQYF. The CDR3 nucleotides read TGTGCCAGCAGCGGCCCATGGGGGTACGAGCAGTACTTC.

Here the CDR3 reads CASSYKTGRPFF. Here the CDR3 DNA reads TGTGCCAGTAGCTATAAGACAGGGCGACCGTTCTTC. V gene TRBV19 combines with J gene TRBJ2-1; TRBD1 matches at 7 bases. V dropped 6 bases and J dropped 15; count of bases not matched to a gene: 11. The CDR3 consists of 12 residues. Per the germline V gene, CDR1 is LNHDA and CDR2 is SQIVND (reference sequence).

The CDR3 coding sequence is TGTGCCAGTAGTATACTTTTCGGGAAACCAGATACGCAGTATTTT. Translation gives CASSILFGKPDTQYF. The chain employs TRBV19 and TRBJ2-3; weak D call: TRBD2 (5 bases). CDR3 size: 15 residues. Trimming took off 2 bases at V and 4 bases at J, with 13 bases between the two ends. Germline lookup yields CDR1 LNHDA and CDR2 SQIVND (reference sequence). The whole variable domain, filled in from reference TRBV19 and TRBJ2-3, reads DGGITQSPKYLFRKEGQNVTLSCEQNLNHDAMYWYRQDPGQGLRLIYYSQIVNDFQKGDIAEGYSVSREKKESFPLTVTSAQKNPTAFYLCASSILFGKPDTQYFGPGTRLTVL.

The rearrangement joins TRBV29-1 to TRBJ2-5; unclear D gene. This CDR3 has 11 amino acids. The germline CDR1 and CDR2 sequences are SQVTM and ANQGSEA. V was trimmed by 7 bases and J by 3 bases, leaving 9 bases between them. The CDR3 sequence is CSACSEETQYF. The DNA of the CDR3 is TGCAGCGCTTGCAGCGAAGAGACCCAGTACTTC.

This chain connects TRBV27 to TRBJ2-7, with 9 bases lining up with TRBD1. Per the germline V gene, CDR1 is MNHEY and CDR2 is SMNVEV (reference sequence). This CDR3 spans 15 amino acids. J lost 2 bases, V lost 4 bases, and 6 bases had no gene match. CDR3 bases: TGTGCCAGCAGTTGGGGACAGGGAGTCACCTACGAGCAGTACTTC. Protein: CASSWGQGVTYEQYF.

This clone was picked up one time. V and J are TRBV5-1 and TRBJ1-1; tentative D call: TRBD1 (6 bases). This CDR3 comprises 15 residues. CDR1 is SGHRS and CDR2 is YFSETQ in the germline V gene. Trimming shortened V by 4 bases and J by 0 bases, and 13 bases separated the two germline ends. The CDR3 region has the DNA TGCGCCAGCAGCCACGGACAGAACATGAACACTGAAGCTTTCTTT. This sequence encodes CASSHGQNMNTEAFF.

This chain links TRBV5-6 with TRBJ2-1; 8 bases map to TRBD2. V shed 0 bases and J 9 bases; nucleotides not matched to a gene: 14. The V gene's germline CDR1 is SGHDT and CDR2 YYEEEE. This CDR3 region has 17 residues. CDR3 nucleotides: TGTGCCAGCAGCTTGGAGGGACTAGGCCTGGGGGGTGTTGAGCAGTTCTTC. It specifies CASSLEGLGLGGVEQFF.

This rearrangement joins TRBV5-4 to TRBJ1-2; a possible D gene is TRBD1 (6 bases). V was shortened by 4 bases and J by 6 bases, with 16 bases between the two germline ends. The length of the CDR3 is 14 residues. CDR1 and CDR2 from the germline V gene are SGHNT and YYREEE (reference sequence). The CDR3 DNA reads as TGTGCCAGCAGCGGAGGGACAAAAGGGGATGGCTACACCTTC. Encoded protein: CASSGGTKGDGYTF.

V usage is TRBV30 and J usage is TRBJ1-1, with TRBD1 identical over 7 bases. The CDR3 extends over 14 amino acids. The ends lost 4 bases at V and 4 bases at J; junction bases unmatched: 9. CDR1 and CDR2 from the germline V gene are GTSNPN and SVGIG (reference sequence). The CDR3 coding sequence is TGTGCCTGGACCTTTGGACAGGCAGGCACTGAAGCTTTCTTT. This translates into CAWTFGQAGTEAFF. The variable domain in full, with the rest retrieved from reference TRBV30 and TRBJ1-1, is SQTIHQWPATLVQPVGSPLSLECTVEGTSNPNLYWYRQAAGRGLQLLFYSVGIGQISSEVPQNLSASRPQDRQFILSSKKLLLSDSGFYLCAWTFGQAGTEAFFGQGTRLTVV.

The chain combines TRBV5-1 with TRBJ2-1; 8 nucleotides match TRBD2. The V and J ends lost 4 bases and 7 bases, in that order; junction bases with no gene match: 1. CDR3 length: 12 amino acids. Germline V CDR1 and CDR2: SGHRS, YFSETQ. This CDR3 reads CASSSGGNEQFF. CDR3 nucleotide sequence: TGCGCCAGCAGCAGCGGGGGAAATGAGCAGTTCTTC.

The V and J genes are TRBV27 and TRBJ2-7; D ambiguous. Germline-derived CDR1 and CDR2 are MNHEY and SMNVEV (reference sequence). The CDR3 spans 10 residues. V lost 7 bases, J lost 6 bases, and 7 bases lay in between. Written as DNA, the CDR3 is TGTGCCAGCAACCTTCCCGAGCAGTACTTC. Residues: CASNLPEQYF.

The chain recombines TRBV27 with TRBJ1-1; no definite D call. Trimming shortened V by 4 bases and J by 4 bases, and 4 bases separated the two germline ends. Germline CDR1 and CDR2: MNHEY and SMNVEV (reference sequence). The CDR3 covers 11 residues. The CDR3 sequence: CASSSVTEAFF. The DNA for the CDR3 is TGTGCCAGCAGTTCAGTCACTGAAGCTTTCTTT.

This sequence joins TRBV6-5 and TRBJ2-3, with D possibly being TRBD1 (5 bases). Between the trimmed V and J ends, which lost 2 bases and 2 bases, there was a span of 5 bases. Germline-derived CDR1 and CDR2 are MNHEY and SVGAGI. The CDR3 spans 13 residues. CDR3 in amino acids: CASSYGATDTQYF. The CDR3 coding sequence is TGTGCCAGCAGTTACGGGGCCACAGATACGCAGTATTTT.

This rearrangement joins TRBV10-1 to TRBJ2-1; D possibly uses TRBD1 or TRBD2 (5 bases each). CDR1 is WNHNN, CDR2 SYGVQD, per germline (reference sequence). V was shortened by 8 bases and J by 5 bases, with 10 bases between the two germline ends. This CDR3 has 12 residues. The CDR3 bases are TGCGCCAGCCGGGGACGCAACAATGAGCAGTTCTTC. It yields the protein CASRGRNNEQFF.

This clone was seen just once. The chain is built from TRBV27 and TRBJ2-1, with TRBD2 matching over 10 bases. CDR3 length equals 18 residues. The trim removed 3 bases at V and 4 bases at J, leaving 12 bases unmatched. Germline V gene sequence: CDR1 MNHEY, CDR2 SMNVEV (reference sequence). CDR3 protein: CASSLILAGNLAYNEQFF. CDR3 bases: TGTGCCAGCAGTTTGATACTAGCGGGAAACCTCGCTTACAATGAGCAGTTCTTC.

This sequence joins TRBV28 and TRBJ1-1; D remains unclear. CDR1 and CDR2 from the germline V gene are MDHEN and SYDVKM. With 1 base removed from V and 0 bases from J, the gap between germline ends came to 9 bases. This CDR3 spans 15 amino acids. DNA of the CDR3: TGTGCCAGCAGTTTATTTGTTCGGGTGAACACTGAAGCTTTCTTT. As protein: CASSLFVRVNTEAFF. Full variable domain (remainder filled in from reference TRBV28 and TRBJ1-1): DVKVTQSSRYLVKRTGEKVFLECVQDMDHENMFWYRQDPGLGLRLIYFSYDVKMKEKGDIPEGYSVSREKKERFSLILESASTNQTSMYLCASSLFVRVNTEAFFGQGTRLTVV.

The chain is built from TRBV6-1 and TRBJ2-7, with D tentatively TRBD2 (6 bases). Trimming left V 1 base short and J 0 bases short, with 10 bases between. The germline CDR1 and CDR2 sequences are MNHNS and SASEGT. The CDR3 runs 15 residues. The CDR3 spells CASSEGDWSSYEQYF. CDR3 nucleotide sequence: TGTGCCAGCAGTGAAGGGGACTGGAGCTCCTACGAGCAGTACTTC.

The chain combines TRBV7-6 with TRBJ2-7; D is possibly TRBD1 (6 bases). The V end lost 5 bases, the J end lost 2 bases, and 10 bases lay between the germline ends. CDR1 and CDR2 from the germline V gene are SGHVS and FNYEAQ. CDR3 size: 13 residues. CDR3 DNA: TGTGCCAGCAGCCGAGGACAGACCTACGAGCAGTACTTC. It is translated as CASSRGQTYEQYF.

The chain uses TRBV6-1 and TRBJ2-7; D remains ambiguous. The germline V gene has CDR1 MNHNS and CDR2 SASEGT. The CDR3 consists of 14 residues. Trimming took 5 bases from V and 6 from J, leaving 17 bases between them. CDR3 protein: CASSPYSPTGEQYF. CDR3 DNA sequence: TGTGCCAGCAGTCCCTATTCCCCTACTGGCGAGCAGTACTTC.

The chain uses TRBV14 and TRBJ2-7, with D perhaps being TRBD1 or TRBD2 (5 bases each). Germline-derived CDR1 and CDR2 are SGHDN and FVKESK. The V gene lost 5 bases and the J gene lost 3 bases, with 14 bases spanning the gap. The CDR3 totals 14 residues. CDR3 protein: CASSTWTQGYEQYF. The CDR3 DNA reads as TGTGCCAGCAGCACGTGGACTCAGGGCTACGAGCAGTACTTC. Using reference TRBV14 and TRBJ2-7 for the parts outside the CDR3, the full variable domain is EAGVTQFPSHSVIEKGQTVTLRCDPISGHDNLYWYRRVMGKEIKFLLHFVKESKQDESGMPNNRFLAERTGGTYSTLKVQPAELEDSGVYFCASSTWTQGYEQYFGPGTRLTVT.

The chain carries TRBV28 and TRBJ2-3, with D possibly matching TRBD2 (6 bases). The CDR3 totals 14 residues. V was cut by 2 bases and J by 3 bases, with 9 bases left in between. Germline-derived CDR1 and CDR2 are MDHEN and SYDVKM. In DNA form, the CDR3 reads TGTGCCAGCAGTTTAAGCGGGTTAACAGATACGCAGTATTTT. Translation: CASSLSGLTDTQYF.

The chain has TRBV2 and TRBJ2-3; tentative D call: TRBD2 (6 bases). The V gene lost 2 bases and the J gene lost 4 bases, with 10 bases spanning the gap. The CDR3 runs to 14 residues. The V gene's germline CDR1 is SNHLY and CDR2 FYNNEI. The CDR3 DNA is TGTGCCAGCAGTGAACTAGCGAAGTCAGATACGCAGTATTTT. Translation: CASSELAKSDTQYF.